These T cell receptor beta chains were read from a single sample in a study of shared clonotypes between healthy human individuals. TCRdb's copy holds only in-frame clones and misses some; the assay was immunoSEQ multiplex PCR. The table records roughly 2 million clones, 85% to 95% of them present only once. The sequenced sample was naive CD4+ T cells sorted from blood. Every receptor here comes from a man between 18 and 35 years old in good health. Both conserved end residues are part of each CDR3.

CASSPGLPYYEQYF TRBJ2-7 TRBV18
CASSLIGEETQYF TRBJ2-5 TRBV28
CASSSRENIQYF TRBJ2-4 TRBV18
CAWTGTANTEAFF TRBJ1-1 TRBV30
CASRQRGQFNTEAFF TRBJ1-1 TRBV2
CASSYARTATYGYTF TRBJ1-2 TRBV6-5
CASSLTGPINSPLHF TRBJ1-6 TRBV28
CASSWDPRTDTQYF TRBJ2-3 TRBV5-1
CAIRGAGELFF TRBJ2-2 TRBV10-3
CASSPDSSYEQYF TRBJ2-7 TRBV2
CASRENTEAFF TRBJ1-1 TRBV6-5
CAWSEQVMTQYF TRBJ2-5 TRBV30
CASSQDGTRGKLFF TRBJ1-4 TRBV4-2
CASSGAGTEKLFF TRBJ1-4 TRBV2
CASRFSGNSYEQYF TRBJ2-7 TRBV28
CASSGGGAQETQYF TRBJ2-5 TRBV6-1
CASRPDRPSGTGELFF TRBJ2-2 TRBV2
CASSLEGTKGEKLFF TRBJ1-4 TRBV5-1
CAWSPTTGNSGGYTF TRBJ1-2 TRBV30
CAWRAQDRGDSPLHF TRBJ1-6 TRBV30
CASSLVEGMGTEAFF TRBJ1-1 TRBV5-1
CASSSDRAYEQYF TRBJ2-7 TRBV5-4
CASSQAPRRTMRNEQFF TRBJ2-1 TRBV4-1
CASSLADRGYSYEQYF TRBJ2-7 TRBV5-1
CASSLAADPYNEQFF TRBJ2-1 TRBV5-1
CAISEPRGPWAGGSDTQYF TRBJ2-3 TRBV10-3
CASSLFGPLVNEQFF TRBJ2-1 TRBV11-2
CASSLRGAQPQHF TRBJ1-5 TRBV28
CATTEGVPSYEQYF TRBJ2-7 TRBV2
CASSFEGSGNTIYF TRBJ1-3 TRBV5-1
CASSPRPTGVGNTIYF TRBJ1-3 TRBV18